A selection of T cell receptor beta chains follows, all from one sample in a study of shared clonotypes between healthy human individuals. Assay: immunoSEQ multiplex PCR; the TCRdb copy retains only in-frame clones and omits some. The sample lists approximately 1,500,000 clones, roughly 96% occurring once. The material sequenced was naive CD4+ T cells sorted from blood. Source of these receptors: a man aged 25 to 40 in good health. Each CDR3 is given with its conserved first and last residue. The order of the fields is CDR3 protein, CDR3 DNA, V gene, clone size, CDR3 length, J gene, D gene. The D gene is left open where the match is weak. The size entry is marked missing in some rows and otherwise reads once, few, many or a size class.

cdr3_aa: CAGGGGTDTQYF
cdr3_nt: TGTGCAGGGGGGGGCGGCACAGATACGCAGTATTTT
v_call: TRBV2
clone_size: .
cdr3_length: 12
j_call: TRBJ2-3
d_call: .

cdr3_aa: CASSEVGPSSYEQYF
cdr3_nt: TGTGCCAGCAGTGAGGTAGGCCCCAGCTCCTACGAGCAGTACTTC
v_call: TRBV25-1
clone_size: .
cdr3_length: 15
j_call: TRBJ2-7
d_call: .

cdr3_aa: CASSLIAGGSHEQYF
cdr3_nt: TGTGCCAGCAGCTTAATAGCGGGAGGGTCCCACGAGCAGTACTTC
v_call: TRBV11-2
clone_size: .
cdr3_length: 15
j_call: TRBJ2-7
d_call: TRBD2

cdr3_aa: CAISFTFRDRNSYEQYF
cdr3_nt: TGTGCCATCAGCTTTACATTTCGGGACCGAAATTCCTACGAGCAGTACTTC
v_call: TRBV10-3
clone_size: .
cdr3_length: 17
j_call: TRBJ2-7
d_call: .

cdr3_aa: CASSRDSLQETQYF
cdr3_nt: TGTGCCAGCAGCCGGGACAGTCTCCAAGAGACCCAGTACTTC
v_call: TRBV5-4
clone_size: .
cdr3_length: 14
j_call: TRBJ2-5
d_call: TRBD1

cdr3_aa: CASRVRDSFNEQFF
cdr3_nt: TGTGCCAGCAGAGTCCGGGACAGTTTCAATGAGCAGTTCTTC
v_call: TRBV5-4
clone_size: once
cdr3_length: 14
j_call: TRBJ2-1
d_call: TRBD1

cdr3_aa: CGGGTIGEQYF
cdr3_nt: TGTGGAGGGGGGACCATCGGCGAGCAGTACTTC
v_call: TRBV6-1
clone_size: .
cdr3_length: 11
j_call: TRBJ2-7
d_call: .

cdr3_aa: CASSEALKVPSGNTIYF
cdr3_nt: TGTGCCAGCAGTGAAGCGCTGAAGGTACCCTCTGGAAACACCATATATTTT
v_call: TRBV6-1
clone_size: .
cdr3_length: 17
j_call: TRBJ1-3
d_call: .

cdr3_aa: CASSPRGDRIFSF
cdr3_nt: TGTGCCAGCAGCCCTAGGGGGGACAGGATCTTCTCCTTC
v_call: TRBV7-6
clone_size: .
cdr3_length: 13
j_call: TRBJ1-2
d_call: TRBD1

cdr3_aa: CASSQTGRRDQETQYF
cdr3_nt: TGTGCCAGCAGCCAGACGGGGAGGAGGGACCAAGAGACCCAGTACTTC
v_call: TRBV4-2
clone_size: .
cdr3_length: 16
j_call: TRBJ2-5
d_call: .

cdr3_aa: CASSQDQLAGRNTQYF
cdr3_nt: TGCGCCAGCAGCCAAGATCAACTAGCGGGGAGAAATACGCAGTATTTT
v_call: TRBV4-1
clone_size: .
cdr3_length: 16
j_call: TRBJ2-3
d_call: TRBD2

cdr3_aa: CASSFRSSSYNEQFF
cdr3_nt: TGTGCCAGCAGTTTTAGGTCCTCGTCCTACAATGAGCAGTTCTTC
v_call: TRBV28
clone_size: .
cdr3_length: 15
j_call: TRBJ2-1
d_call: .

cdr3_aa: CSVRDSNQPQHF
cdr3_nt: TGCAGCGTCCGAGATAGCAATCAGCCCCAGCATTTT
v_call: TRBV29-1
clone_size: .
cdr3_length: 12
j_call: TRBJ1-5
d_call: .

cdr3_aa: CASSAQGGNQPQHF
cdr3_nt: TGTGCCAGTAGTGCCCAGGGAGGGAATCAGCCCCAGCATTTT
v_call: TRBV19
clone_size: once
cdr3_length: 14
j_call: TRBJ1-5
d_call: .

cdr3_aa: CASSSAGQSGNTIYF
cdr3_nt: TGCGCCAGCAGCTCGGCGGGACAATCTGGAAACACCATATATTTT
v_call: TRBV5-1
clone_size: .
cdr3_length: 15
j_call: TRBJ1-3
d_call: .

cdr3_aa: CASSATGPNQPQHF
cdr3_nt: TGTGCCAGCAGCGCGACAGGGCCCAATCAGCCCCAGCATTTT
v_call: TRBV7-9
clone_size: .
cdr3_length: 14
j_call: TRBJ1-5
d_call: TRBD1

cdr3_aa: CASSSGTGGTLNTQYF
cdr3_nt: TGTGCCAGCAGTTCCGGGACAGGGGGCACCCTGAATACGCAGTATTTT
v_call: TRBV5-4
clone_size: .
cdr3_length: 16
j_call: TRBJ2-3
d_call: TRBD1

cdr3_aa: CASSLLKDRAYEQYF
cdr3_nt: TGTGCCAGCAGCTTGCTTAAAGACAGGGCTTACGAGCAGTACTTC
v_call: TRBV5-6
clone_size: .
cdr3_length: 15
j_call: TRBJ2-7
d_call: TRBD1

cdr3_aa: CASSEAPYRVGNQPQHF
cdr3_nt: TGTGCCAGCAGTGAAGCGCCGTACAGGGTAGGGAATCAGCCCCAGCATTTT
v_call: TRBV2
clone_size: .
cdr3_length: 17
j_call: TRBJ1-5
d_call: .

cdr3_aa: CASSERRQASEQFF
cdr3_nt: TGTGCCAGCAGTGAGAGGAGGCAGGCGAGTGAGCAGTTCTTC
v_call: TRBV6-1
clone_size: .
cdr3_length: 14
j_call: TRBJ2-1
d_call: .

cdr3_aa: CASSPDRGRETQYF
cdr3_nt: TGTGCCAGCAGCCCCGACAGGGGGCGGGAGACCCAGTACTTC
v_call: TRBV11-1
clone_size: .
cdr3_length: 14
j_call: TRBJ2-5
d_call: TRBD1

cdr3_aa: CASSPQNTGELFF
cdr3_nt: TGTGCCAGCAGCCCACAGAACACCGGGGAGCTGTTTTTT
v_call: TRBV7-2
clone_size: few
cdr3_length: 13
j_call: TRBJ2-2
d_call: .